Described below is a single T cell receptor beta chain sequence and its context. What it binds is not known. Deletions cut 5 bases from V and 5 bases from J, with 15 bases between. CDR1 is LGHDT, CDR2 YNNKEL, per germline (reference sequence). There are 15 residues in the CDR3. MiXCR was run by TCRdb on the 5' RACE reads, yielding one entry per CDR3 protein. Of more than 350,000 distinct CDR3 sequences in the sample, over 20% were seen once. The sample belongs to a study of T-cell memory formation after mild COVID-19. The overall study: TCR clusters were largely donor specific.

Findings of the study overall: While clones contracting from day 15 to 85 were balanced between CD4 and CD8, later expanders leaned CD4+. Of the contracting clones, CD4+ ones lay mainly in CM and EM, and CD8+ ones in EMRA. Pre-infection memory held some responding clones, suggesting pre-existing cross-reactive T cells responded.

Specimen: PBMCs or a T cell subset sorted from them (not recorded which). The chain recombines TRBV3-1 with TRBJ2-2; weak D call: TRBD1 (6 bases). This TCR came from an adult woman who had mild COVID-19 (a few samples of this study predate the infection). Cell type and time point are not known. The chain's CDR3 is CASSSALTGTGELFF. The CDR3 coding sequence is TGTGCCAGCAGCAGCGCCTTAACAGGGACCGGGGAGCTGTTTTTT.